This TCR beta chain was found in a study of cytomegalovirus exposure and HLA in healthy donors. Researchers ran the PCR with 60 Vbeta and 13 Jbeta primers. Repertoires were generated with immunoSEQ multiplex PCR, while TCRdb's copy carries only in-frame clones and drops some. The sample shows some 150,000 clones, around 80% of them seen only once. CDR1 is MNHEY and CDR2 is SVGAGI in the germline V gene. Trimming removed 3 bases at V and 4 bases at J, with 15 bases between. The CDR3 extends over 15 amino acids. Source material: PBMCs. The receptor was derived from a middle-aged man in good health and CMV-seronegative. The chain employs TRBV6-5 and TRBJ1-1; possible D gene TRBD1, 5 bases. Here the CDR3 DNA reads TGTGCCAGCAGTTATGACAGTGGGCGCGGCACTGAAGCTTTCTTT. It is translated as CASSYDSGRGTEAFF.